Shown below are 5 T cell receptor beta chains from a single sample sequenced in a study of cytomegalovirus exposure and HLA in healthy donors. Assay used: immunoSEQ multiplex PCR; TCRdb lists only in-frame clones, some missing. This table holds 150,000 to 200,000 clones, about 82% found once. The sample consisted of PBMCs. Receptor source: a woman under 30 in good health and CMV-seronegative.

J is TRBJ2-3 and V is TRBV2; 7 nucleotides match TRBD2. Germline loops: CDR1 SNHLY, CDR2 FYNNEI. V was pared by 5 bases and J by 6 bases, with 5 bases of the junction left unmatched. The CDR3 is 13 amino acids. CDR3 sequence (DNA): TGTGCCAGCAGTTCCACTAGCGCGGATACGCAGTATTTT. Its translation is CASSSTSADTQYF.

This rearrangement joins TRBV27 to TRBJ2-4; 7 bases line up with TRBD1. CDR1 is MNHEY, CDR2 SMNVEV, per germline (reference sequence). V lost 4 bases, J lost 0 bases, and 6 bases stayed unmatched. The CDR3 covers 16 residues. CDR3 in amino acids: CASSSWTGLAKNIQYF. As DNA, the CDR3 is TGTGCCAGCAGTTCCTGGACAGGACTAGCCAAAAACATTCAGTACTTC.

This chain connects TRBV5-1 to TRBJ1-4; the match to TRBD1 covers 7 bases. This CDR3 contains 14 residues. The V gene end was trimmed by 4 bases and the J gene end by 3 bases; junction bases not matched to a gene: 3. Germline V CDR1 and CDR2: SGHRS, YFSETQ. CDR3: CASSRQGPNEKLFF. CDR3 coding DNA: TGCGCCAGCAGCCGACAGGGTCCTAATGAAAAACTGTTTTTT. The full variable domain, completed using reference TRBV5-1 and TRBJ1-4, is KAGVTQTPRYLIKTRGQQVTLSCSPISGHRSVSWYQQTPGQGLQFLFEYFSETQRNKGNFPGRFSGRQFSNSRSEMNVSTLELGDSALYLCASSRQGPNEKLFFGSGTQLSVL.

In this sample, this clone turned up once. The chain joins TRBV5-4 to TRBJ1-2; D unresolved. V lost 5 bases and J lost 8, with 13 bases in between. CDR1 and CDR2 from the germline V gene are SGHNT and YYREEE (reference sequence). This CDR3 has 12 amino acids. CDR3 coding DNA: TGTGCCAGCAGTCCCCCAGGCGGGGGCTACACCTTC. Its translation: CASSPPGGGYTF.

This sequence joins TRBV14 and TRBJ1-1; 7 bases are a match to TRBD1. V dropped 3 bases and J dropped 5; count of bases not matched to a gene: 3. CDR3 length: 13 amino acids. The germline gives CDR1 SGHDN, CDR2 FVKESK. CDR3 amino acids: CASSQTQGTEAFF. CDR3 in DNA: TGTGCCAGCAGCCAGACACAGGGGACTGAAGCTTTCTTT.